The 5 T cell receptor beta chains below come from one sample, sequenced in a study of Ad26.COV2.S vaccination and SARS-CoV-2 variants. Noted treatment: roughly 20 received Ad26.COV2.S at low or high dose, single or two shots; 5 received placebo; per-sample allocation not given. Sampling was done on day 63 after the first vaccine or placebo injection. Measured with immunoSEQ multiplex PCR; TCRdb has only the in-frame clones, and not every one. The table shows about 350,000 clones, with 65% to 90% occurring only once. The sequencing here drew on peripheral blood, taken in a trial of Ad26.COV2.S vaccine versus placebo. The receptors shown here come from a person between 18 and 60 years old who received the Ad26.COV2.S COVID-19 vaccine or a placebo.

The CDR3 nucleotides read TGTGCCAGCAGTCGGTACACTGAAGCTTTCTTT. The encoded protein is CASSRYTEAFF. The V gene is TRBV6-5, the J gene TRBJ1-1; no clear D. Per the germline V gene, CDR1 is MNHEY and CDR2 is SVGAGI. V was cut by 5 bases and J by 3 bases, with 4 bases left in between. The CDR3 sequence is 11 residues long.

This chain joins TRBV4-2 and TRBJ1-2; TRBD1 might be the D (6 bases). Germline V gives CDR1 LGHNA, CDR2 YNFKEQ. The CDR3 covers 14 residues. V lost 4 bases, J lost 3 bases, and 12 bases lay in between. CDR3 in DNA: TGTGCCAGCAGCCCTAGAGGGGGGTACTATGGCTACACCTTC. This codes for CASSPRGGYYGYTF.

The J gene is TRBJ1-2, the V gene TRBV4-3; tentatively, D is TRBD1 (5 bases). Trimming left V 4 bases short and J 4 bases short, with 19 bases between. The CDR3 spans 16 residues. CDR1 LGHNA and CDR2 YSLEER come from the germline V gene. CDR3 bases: TGCGCCAGCAGCCCTGAGTCGGAGACAGTCGCCTATGGCTACACCTTC. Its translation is CASSPESETVAYGYTF.

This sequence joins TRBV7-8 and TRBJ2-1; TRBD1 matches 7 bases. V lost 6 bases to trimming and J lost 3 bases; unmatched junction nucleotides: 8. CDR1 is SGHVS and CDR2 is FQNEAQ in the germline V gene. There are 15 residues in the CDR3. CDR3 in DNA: TGTGCCAGCAGTCCGGGACAGACTTTCTACAATGAGCAGTTCTTC. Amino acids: CASSPGQTFYNEQFF.

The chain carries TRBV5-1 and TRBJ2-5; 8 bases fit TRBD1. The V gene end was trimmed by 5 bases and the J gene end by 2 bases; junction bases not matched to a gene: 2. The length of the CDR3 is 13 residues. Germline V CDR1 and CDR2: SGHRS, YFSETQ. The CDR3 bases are TGCGCCAGCAGGGGACAGGATCAAGAGACCCAGTACTTC. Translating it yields CASRGQDQETQYF. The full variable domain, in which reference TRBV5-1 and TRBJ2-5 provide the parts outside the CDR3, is KAGVTQTPRYLIKTRGQQVTLSCSPISGHRSVSWYQQTPGQGLQFLFEYFSETQRNKGNFPGRFSGRQFSNSRSEMNVSTLELGDSALYLCASRGQDQETQYFGPGTRLLVL.